A selection of T cell receptor beta chains follows, all from one sample in a study of cytomegalovirus exposure and HLA in healthy donors. Here immunoSEQ multiplex PCR was the method, and the copy in TCRdb shows in-frame clones only, minus some. The data contain over 150,000 clones, approximately 96% of them singletons. The sample was PBMCs. The receptors were gathered from a woman under 30 in good health and CMV-seronegative. Both conserved end residues are part of each CDR3. A D gene is named only where the DNA matches it firmly. Not every row has a clone size; where given, it reads once, few, many or a size class.

J gene: TRBJ2-1; V gene: TRBV6-5; clone size: NA; D gene: TRBD1; CDR3 DNA: TGTGCCAGCAGCTCCGGGACAGGGGCCGGGAATGAGCAGTTCTTC; CDR3 protein: CASSSGTGAGNEQFF
J gene: TRBJ1-2; V gene: TRBV19; clone size: NA; D gene: NA; CDR3 DNA: TGTGCCAGTAGTATGATTCGTTCAGGCTATGGCTACACCTTC; CDR3 protein: CASSMIRSGYGYTF
J gene: TRBJ2-1; V gene: TRBV7-2; clone size: NA; D gene: TRBD2; CDR3 DNA: TGTGCCAGCAGCCCAACTAGCGGGGAATACAATGAGCAGTTCTTC; CDR3 protein: CASSPTSGEYNEQFF
J gene: TRBJ1-1; V gene: TRBV11-2; clone size: NA; D gene: TRBD1; CDR3 DNA: TGTGCCAGCAGCCCAAGAGGGGGCCCCGACACTGAAGCTTTCTTT; CDR3 protein: CASSPRGGPDTEAFF
J gene: TRBJ2-7; V gene: TRBV7-2; clone size: NA; D gene: TRBD2; CDR3 DNA: TGTGCCAGCAGCCTACAGGCGCGGGGGGGCCCCTCCTACGAGCAGTACTTC; CDR3 protein: CASSLQARGGPSYEQYF
J gene: TRBJ2-7; V gene: TRBV18; clone size: NA; D gene: TRBD1; CDR3 DNA: TGTGCCAGCTCACCACCAGCGGGACAGGGGGCGGACAGCTACGAGCAGTACTTC; CDR3 protein: CASSPPAGQGADSYEQYF
J gene: TRBJ2-2; V gene: TRBV5-1; clone size: NA; D gene: NA; CDR3 DNA: TGCGCCAGCAGCTTCAGCGACACCGGGGAGCTGTTTTTT; CDR3 protein: CASSFSDTGELFF
J gene: TRBJ2-1; V gene: TRBV18; clone size: NA; D gene: NA; CDR3 DNA: TGTGCCAGCTCACCCCGCGACTGGGGGAGGTACAATGAGCAGTTCTTC; CDR3 protein: CASSPRDWGRYNEQFF
J gene: TRBJ1-3; V gene: TRBV7-2; clone size: NA; D gene: TRBD1; CDR3 DNA: TGTGCCAGCAGCTTAAGGGGACAGACTGGAAACACCATATATTTT; CDR3 protein: CASSLRGQTGNTIYF
J gene: TRBJ2-7; V gene: TRBV5-6; clone size: NA; D gene: TRBD2; CDR3 DNA: TGTGCCTCCTCTCAGTGGGGGGGGTACTCTAACGAGCAGTACTTC; CDR3 protein: CASSQWGGYSNEQYF
J gene: TRBJ2-2; V gene: TRBV2; clone size: once; D gene: TRBD1; CDR3 DNA: TGTGCCAGCAGGGGACAGCTCACCGGGGAGCTGTTTTTT; CDR3 protein: CASRGQLTGELFF
J gene: TRBJ1-5; V gene: TRBV6-6; clone size: NA; D gene: TRBD1; CDR3 DNA: TGTGCCAGCAGCCTAACGGCTGGACAGGGCAATCAGCCCCAGCATTTT; CDR3 protein: CASSLTAGQGNQPQHF
J gene: TRBJ2-7; V gene: TRBV4-1; clone size: NA; D gene: NA; CDR3 DNA: TGCGCCAGCAGCCAAATACAAGGGGCCTACGAGCAGTACTTC; CDR3 protein: CASSQIQGAYEQYF
J gene: TRBJ2-1; V gene: TRBV9; clone size: NA; D gene: TRBD2; CDR3 DNA: TGTGCCAGCAGCCCCACCGTGGGAGGGACGACCAATGAGCAGTTCTTC; CDR3 protein: CASSPTVGGTTNEQFF
J gene: TRBJ2-1; V gene: TRBV25-1; clone size: NA; D gene: TRBD2; CDR3 DNA: TGTGCCAGCAGTGCGGGAGGCGGTGAGCAGTTCTTC; CDR3 protein: CASSAGGGEQFF
J gene: TRBJ1-1; V gene: TRBV5-6; clone size: NA; D gene: NA; CDR3 DNA: TGTGCCAGCAGCTGGAGGACGGCGAACACTGAAGCTTTCTTT; CDR3 protein: CASSWRTANTEAFF
J gene: TRBJ1-1; V gene: TRBV13; clone size: NA; D gene: TRBD1; CDR3 DNA: TGTGCCAGCAGCTGGACAGGGGTTGCTTTCTTT; CDR3 protein: CASSWTGVAFF
J gene: TRBJ1-1; V gene: TRBV6-5; clone size: NA; D gene: NA; CDR3 DNA: TGTGCCAGCAGTTACTCGGCGCAGGGGAGCACTGAAGCTTTCTTT; CDR3 protein: CASSYSAQGSTEAFF
J gene: TRBJ2-1; V gene: TRBV9; clone size: once; D gene: TRBD1; CDR3 DNA: TGTGCCAGCAGCGTAGGGACAGGGGGCCTCACCTACAATGAGCAGTTCTTC; CDR3 protein: CASSVGTGGLTYNEQFF
J gene: TRBJ1-5; V gene: TRBV5-8; clone size: NA; D gene: NA; CDR3 DNA: TGTGCCAGCAGCTTGGCCATATGGGCGAATCAGCCCCAGCATTTT; CDR3 protein: CASSLAIWANQPQHF
J gene: TRBJ1-6; V gene: TRBV9; clone size: NA; D gene: TRBD1; CDR3 DNA: TGTGCCAGCAGCCGGACAGGGGGGCCTTCACCCCTCCACTTT; CDR3 protein: CASSRTGGPSPLHF
J gene: TRBJ1-5; V gene: TRBV4-3; clone size: once; D gene: TRBD1; CDR3 DNA: TGCGCCAGCAGCCCCGGGACAGGGGGTTGGGGCAATCAGCCCCAGCATTTT; CDR3 protein: CASSPGTGGWGNQPQHF
J gene: TRBJ2-3; V gene: TRBV5-1; clone size: NA; D gene: TRBD2; CDR3 DNA: TGCGCCAGCAGCTTGGAGCGGGGGAGCACAGATACGCAGTATTTT; CDR3 protein: CASSLERGSTDTQYF
J gene: TRBJ2-3; V gene: TRBV30; clone size: NA; D gene: NA; CDR3 DNA: TGTGCCTGGAGTGGAATCGGCAGGGCTAGCACAGATACGCAGTATTTT; CDR3 protein: CAWSGIGRASTDTQYF
J gene: TRBJ2-1; V gene: TRBV6-1; clone size: NA; D gene: TRBD2; CDR3 DNA: TGTGCCAGCAGGGGACTAGCTTACGACAATGAGCAGTTCTTC; CDR3 protein: CASRGLAYDNEQFF
J gene: TRBJ2-7; V gene: TRBV7-2; clone size: NA; D gene: NA; CDR3 DNA: TGTGCCAGCAGCTCCTTCTCCGCCTACGAGCAGTACTTC; CDR3 protein: CASSSFSAYEQYF
J gene: TRBJ1-6; V gene: TRBV16; clone size: NA; D gene: TRBD1; CDR3 DNA: TGTGCCAGCAGCCCTAACAGGGGGCAGAGCTCCTATAATTCACCCCTCCACTTT; CDR3 protein: CASSPNRGQSSYNSPLHF
J gene: TRBJ1-1; V gene: TRBV27; clone size: NA; D gene: NA; CDR3 DNA: TGTGCCAGCAGCCCACTGAGCCGGGACACCGCTCGTTCGTTCTTT; CDR3 protein: CASSPLSRDTARSFF
J gene: TRBJ1-5; V gene: TRBV18; clone size: NA; D gene: NA; CDR3 DNA: TGTGCCAGCTCACCGTCGGTGGAGTTGGGTCAGCCCCAGCATTTT; CDR3 protein: CASSPSVELGQPQHF
J gene: TRBJ2-5; V gene: TRBV4-3; clone size: NA; D gene: TRBD2; CDR3 DNA: TGCGCCAGCAGCCAAGAGCGGGGGGGGGTAGAGACCCAGTACTTC; CDR3 protein: CASSQERGGVETQYF
J gene: TRBJ2-4; V gene: TRBV18; clone size: NA; D gene: TRBD1; CDR3 DNA: TGTGCCAGCTCACCAGGACAGGCGGCGGTCCTAGCCAAAAACATTCAGTACTTC; CDR3 protein: CASSPGQAAVLAKNIQYF
J gene: TRBJ2-3; V gene: TRBV4-2; clone size: NA; D gene: NA; CDR3 DNA: TGTGCCAGCAGCCATGGGGGGAGCACAGATACGCAGTATTTT; CDR3 protein: CASSHGGSTDTQYF
J gene: TRBJ2-5; V gene: TRBV7-8; clone size: once; D gene: NA; CDR3 DNA: TGTGCCAGCAGCAACCCCCCTTCCAGTGTGGGAGAGGGCCAAGAGACCCAGTACTTC; CDR3 protein: CASSNPPSSVGEGQETQYF
J gene: TRBJ2-1; V gene: TRBV11-3; clone size: NA; D gene: NA; CDR3 DNA: TGTGCCAGCAGCTTAAAGGGGTCCAATGAGCAGTTCTTC; CDR3 protein: CASSLKGSNEQFF
J gene: TRBJ1-3; V gene: TRBV4-2; clone size: NA; D gene: NA; CDR3 DNA: TGTGCCAGCAGCCAAGGGACTCTCAGGGGTCGTGGAAACACCATATATTTT; CDR3 protein: CASSQGTLRGRGNTIYF
J gene: TRBJ2-4; V gene: TRBV6-5; clone size: NA; D gene: TRBD1; CDR3 DNA: TGTGCCAGCAGCAAAGGACAGGATCACATTCAGTACTTC; CDR3 protein: CASSKGQDHIQYF